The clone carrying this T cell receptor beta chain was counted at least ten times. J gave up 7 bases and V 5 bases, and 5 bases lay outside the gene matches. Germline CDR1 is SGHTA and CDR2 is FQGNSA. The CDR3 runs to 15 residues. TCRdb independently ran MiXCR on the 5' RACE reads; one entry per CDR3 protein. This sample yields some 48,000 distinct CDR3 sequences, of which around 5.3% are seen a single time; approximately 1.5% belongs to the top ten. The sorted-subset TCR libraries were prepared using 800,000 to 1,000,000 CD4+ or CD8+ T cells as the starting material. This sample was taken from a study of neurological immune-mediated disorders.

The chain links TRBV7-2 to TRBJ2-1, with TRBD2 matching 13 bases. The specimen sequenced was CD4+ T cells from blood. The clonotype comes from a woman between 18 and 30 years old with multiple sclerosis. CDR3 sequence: CASSVTSGRANEQFF. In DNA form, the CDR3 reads TGTGCCAGCAGCGTCACTAGCGGGAGGGCAAATGAGCAGTTCTTC. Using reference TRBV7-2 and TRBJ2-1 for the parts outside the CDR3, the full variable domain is GAGVSQSPSNKVTEKGKDVELRCDPISGHTALYWYRQSLGQGLEFLIYFQGNSAPDKSGLPSDRFSAERTGGSVSTLTIQRTQQEDSAVYLCASSVTSGRANEQFFGPGTRLTVL.